Below, one T cell receptor (beta chain) is given with its context. Assay used: immunoSEQ multiplex PCR; TCRdb lists only in-frame clones, some missing. Of 150,000 to 200,000 clones in the sample, 80% were seen once. The data were taken from a study of blood T cell repertoires in COVID-19. V lost 5 bases, J lost 5 bases, and 7 bases stayed unmatched. The germline V gene has CDR1 SGHAT and CDR2 FQDESV (reference sequence). This CDR3 spans 14 amino acids. This receptor was identified in an older woman who had recovered from COVID-19. The chain uses TRBV11-1 and TRBJ2-5; 8 bases fit TRBD2. Source material: PBMCs or T cells enriched from blood (not recorded which). The CDR3 DNA reads TGTGCCAGCAGCCCAGCGGGGGCGCGGGAGACCCAGTACTTC. Translated: CASSPAGARETQYF. The complete variable domain, with remaining parts taken from reference TRBV11-1 and TRBJ2-5, reads EAEVAQSPRYKITEKSQAVAFWCDPISGHATLYWYRQILGQGPELLVQFQDESVVDDSQLPKDRFSAERLKGVDSTLKIQPAELGDSAMYLCASSPAGARETQYFGPGTRLLVL.